The entry that follows covers one T cell receptor beta chain sequence. Its antigen is currently unknown. CDR1 and CDR2 from the germline V gene are MDHEN and SYDVKM. V was shortened by 7 bases and J by 7 bases, with 13 bases between the two germline ends. The CDR3 sequence is 12 residues long. These data come from a study of response to subunit inactivated influenza vaccine. TCRdb redid the calling of the RT-PCR reads with MiXCR, one entry per CDR3 protein. The table includes hundreds of thousands of distinct CDR3 sequences, roughly an eighth detected once. General study results and limits: The authors suggested that every seasonal influenza vaccination recruits few new T cells.

This TCR derives from a middle-aged man who received an inactivated influenza vaccine. This specimen was non-naive T cells sorted from PBMCs, taken 14 to 15 days before vaccination. This chain links TRBV28 with TRBJ1-2; D not certain. The CDR3 loop is CASILPGGGYTF. The CDR3 DNA is TGTGCCAGCATTTTGCCAGGCGGTGGCTACACCTTC.